This T cell receptor (beta chain) was identified in a study of Tregs in tolerant kidney transplant recipients. The CDR3 has 19 amino acids. V shed 4 bases and J shed 0 bases, with 19 bases lying between them. Germline assignment: CDR1 SNHLY and CDR2 FYNNEI. TCRdb's copy holds only in-frame clones and misses some; the assay was immunoSEQ multiplex PCR. In the table there are around 16,000 clones, just over 90% of which are singletons. Material for sequencing was CD8+ T cells from blood. The chain joins TRBV2 to TRBJ1-6, with unresolved D. The source of this sequence is a human donor in good health. The CDR3 DNA is TGTGCCAGCAGTGGGGTTGGCAGAAAGTTAAGCTCCTATAATTCACCCCTCCACTTT. Its translation is CASSGVGRKLSSYNSPLHF.